This T cell receptor (beta chain) was recorded in a study of somatic mutations in cytotoxic T cells in rheumatoid arthritis. The study's findings and limits: The top CD8+ clone topped 20% of CD8+ cells in about an eighth of the 65 patients.

The CDR3 is 18 residues long. Germline CDR1 reads MNHNS; CDR2 reads SASEGT. Trimming took 0 bases from V and 3 from J, leaving 18 bases between them. Assay: immunoSEQ multiplex PCR; the TCRdb copy retains only in-frame clones and omits some. Here the sample spans some 14,000 clones, about four fifths being singletons. As to this clone: What it recognizes is unknown.

This TCR was recovered from an adult with rheumatoid arthritis. The chain recombines TRBV6-1 with TRBJ1-5; D is uncertain. Sequenced material: CD8+ T cells sorted from blood. CDR3 sequence: CASSEAIWTPEYNQPQHF. The CDR3 coding sequence is TGTGCCAGCAGTGAAGCGATTTGGACCCCGGAATACAATCAGCCCCAGCATTTT.